This TCR beta chain was documented in a study of T cell responses to AZD1222 COVID-19 vaccine. Comment on this clone: One end of the junction does not line up with germline, which may come from a read error.

Repertoires were generated with immunoSEQ multiplex PCR, while TCRdb's copy carries only in-frame clones and drops some. The sample holds about 160,000 clones, about 91% seen once. This CDR3 has 13 amino acids. From germline, CDR1 is SSHAT and CDR2 FNYEAQ (reference sequence). This chain links TRBV7-7 with TRBJ1-1; D gene unclear. Sequences were derived from peripheral blood, sampled on day 0 of AZD1222 vaccination. The clonotype comes from an adult in good health. This CDR3 is CASSLSRGTEAFF. The CDR3 coding sequence is TGTGCTAGCAGCTTGTCCCGAGGCACTGAAGCTTTCTTT.